This T cell receptor (beta chain) comes out of a study of blood T cell repertoires in COVID-19. Overall study: T cells, B-cell-depleted T cells, or PBMCs provided the cDNA or gDNA that served as material.

Here immunoSEQ multiplex PCR was the method, and the copy in TCRdb shows in-frame clones only, minus some. The table lists some 50,000 clones, approximately 87% of them singletons, with more than 4% in the top ten. This clonotype was obtained from a human donor in a cohort sampled during active COVID-19. The sample was peripheral blood.

CDR3 sequence (DNA): TGCGCCAGCAGCTCGCCCCCGGACTCCCTAGGTGGTGGCACAGATACGCAGTATTTT. This sequence encodes CASSSPPDSLGGGTDTQYF. The J gene is TRBJ2-3, the V gene TRBV5-1; tentatively, D is TRBD2 (5 bases). This CDR3 region has 19 residues. Trimming took off 3 bases at V and 1 base at J, with 24 bases between the two ends. Looked up from germline, CDR1 is SGHRS and CDR2 is YFSETQ.